This is a list of T cell receptor beta chains from one sample in a study of T cells in Graves' hyperthyroidism and ophthalmopathy. TCRdb reprocessed the multiplex PCR reads with MiXCR, giving one entry per CDR3 protein. The sample has approximately 740,000 distinct CDR3 sequences, about 15% seen once. Sequencing was performed on blood. The source of these receptors is a woman under 30 with Graves' hyperthyroidism. CDR3s include the opening cysteine and the closing phenylalanine or tryptophan. D genes are given only for firm matches. The listing skips clone size in some rows; elsewhere it reads once, few, many or a size class.

clone_size | j_call | v_call | d_call | cdr3_nt | cdr3_aa
many | TRBJ1-5 | TRBV11-2 | TRBD1 | TGTGCCAGCAGCCCGGGACAGGGGAAATTCCAGCCCCAGCATTTT | CASSPGQGKFQPQHF
few | TRBJ1-1 | TRBV6-4 | TRBD1 | TGTGCCAGCAGCGCCAATGACAGGGTCGACACTGAAGCTTTCTTT | CASSANDRVDTEAFF
NA | TRBJ1-4 | TRBV6-5 | NA | TGTGCCAGCAGTTACTCGAAGGACGGGACTCTAGGGGAAAAACTGTTTTTT | CASSYSKDGTLGEKLFF
many | TRBJ2-7 | TRBV6-1 | TRBD1 | TGTGCCAGCAGTGAACGGGACAGGGTCAACGAGCAGTACTTC | CASSERDRVNEQYF
NA | TRBJ2-3 | TRBV19 | NA | TGTGCCAGTGAAAGGTGGGGACGCGGTAGCACAGATACGCAGTATTTT | CASERWGRGSTDTQYF
many | TRBJ2-4 | TRBV20-1 | TRBD2 | TGCAGTGCCCGTCACGTAGCGGGAGGGGACAACATTCAGTACTTC | CSARHVAGGDNIQYF
many | TRBJ2-1 | TRBV7-9 | NA | TGTGCCAGCAGCTTAATTTGGGAGAGCTCCTACAATGAGCAGTTCTTC | CASSLIWESSYNEQFF
many | TRBJ2-2 | TRBV12-3/TRBV12-4 | NA | TGTGCCAGCAGTGCGGGGACCGGCGGGGCCGGGGAGCTGTTTTTT | CASSAGTGGAGELFF
NA | TRBJ2-4 | TRBV20-1 | NA | TGCAGTGTCAGGGGGGGGACGGGAGACATTCAGTACTTC | CSVRGGTGDIQYF
few | TRBJ2-5 | TRBV10-3 | NA | TGTGCCATCAGTGAAGGGGGATCTCAAGAGACCCAGTACTTC | CAISEGGSQETQYF
few | TRBJ1-5 | TRBV19 | NA | TGTGCCAGTACCCGGGCAGCAAAATTTCCCCAGCCCCAGCATTTT | CASTRAAKFPQPQHF
many | TRBJ2-1 | TRBV7-9 | NA | TGTGCCAGCAGCTCCAATCAGGGTGAGAGCTACAATGAGCAGTTCTTC | CASSSNQGESYNEQFF
many | TRBJ2-1 | TRBV7-3 | TRBD2 | TGTGCCAGCAGCTTAACGGCGGGAGGCTACAATGAGCAGTTCTTC | CASSLTAGGYNEQFF
NA | TRBJ2-7 | TRBV7-2 | TRBD2 | TGTGCCAGCAGCTTAGGGACTAGCGCTCGCTACGAGCAGTACTTC | CASSLGTSARYEQYF
many | TRBJ2-3 | TRBV28 | TRBD2 | TGTGCCAGCACCACGGGGGGGCAAGATACGCAGTATTTT | CASTTGGQDTQYF
many | TRBJ2-5 | TRBV28 | TRBD1 | TGTGCCAGCAGTCCTAGGACAGGGGGCGTTGAGACCCAGTACTTC | CASSPRTGGVETQYF
NA | TRBJ2-7 | TRBV5-1 | TRBD2 | TGCGCCAGCAGCTTTAGCGGGAGCCTGTCCTACGAGCAGTACTTC | CASSFSGSLSYEQYF
few | TRBJ1-5 | TRBV7-9 | NA | TGTGCCAGCAGCTTATCCAGTAGCAATCAGCCCCAGCATTTT | CASSLSSSNQPQHF
many | TRBJ2-2 | TRBV27 | TRBD2 | TGTGCCAGCAGGCTAGCGGGAGCGGCCGGGGAGCTGTTTTTT | CASRLAGAAGELFF
few | TRBJ2-2 | TRBV20-1 | NA | TGCAGTGCTAGAGCGAACACCGGGGAGCTGTTTTTT | CSARANTGELFF
NA | TRBJ2-1 | TRBV20-1 | TRBD2 | TGCAGTTTCCAAGAAGTAGCGGGTTCTTACAATGAGCAGCTCTTC | CSFQEVAGSYNEQLF
NA | TRBJ2-1 | TRBV11-2 | TRBD1 | TGTGCCAGCAGCTACCGGGACAGAGACTACAATGAGCAGTTCTTC | CASSYRDRDYNEQFF
many | TRBJ2-7 | TRBV6-1 | TRBD1 | TGTGCCAGCAGTTATTACAGGGGCCGCGAGCAGTACTTC | CASSYYRGREQYF
few | TRBJ2-1 | TRBV28 | TRBD2 | TGTGCCAGCAGTCCCCTGCGGGAGGCCTACAATGAGCAGTTCTTC | CASSPLREAYNEQFF
NA | TRBJ1-1 | TRBV18 | TRBD1 | TGTGCCAGCTCACCCATGGACAGGGCGAACACTGAAGCTTTCTTT | CASSPMDRANTEAFF